These 17 T cell receptor beta chains were all obtained from the same sample, sequenced in a study of cytomegalovirus exposure and HLA in healthy donors. The method was immunoSEQ multiplex PCR; TCRdb's version includes in-frame clones alone and lacks a portion of them. The table lists about 120,000 clones, approximately 81% of them singletons, with under 2.5% in the top ten. Sequenced: PBMCs. Source of these receptors: a woman in her twenties or thirties in good health and CMV-seronegative.

The sample holds one count of this clone. CDR3 bases: TGTGCCAGCAGCGACCAGGGGTCGGGGTACAATGAGCAGTTCTTC. This encodes CASSDQGSGYNEQFF. This sequence joins TRBV9 and TRBJ2-1, with D maybe TRBD1 (6 bases). This CDR3 spans 15 amino acids. The V end lost 3 bases, the J end lost 4 bases, and 14 bases lay between the germline ends. From germline, CDR1 is SGDLS and CDR2 YYNGEE. The full variable domain, rest sourced from reference TRBV9 and TRBJ2-1, is DSGVTQTPKHLITATGQRVTLRCSPRSGDLSVYWYQQSLDQGLQFLIQYYNGEERAKGNILERFSAQQFPDLHSELNLSSLELGDSALYFCASSDQGSGYNEQFFGPGTRLTVL.

DNA of the CDR3: TGTGCCAGCAGCTTAGAGCCGACTATTGAGCAGTACTTC. This codes for CASSLEPTIEQYF. V usage is TRBV7-2 and J usage is TRBJ2-7; D possibly corresponds to TRBD2 (5 bases). Germline CDR1 SGHTA, CDR2 FQGNSA. The CDR3 sequence is 13 residues long. V lost 1 base and J 7 bases, leaving 11 bases between the germline ends.

The rearrangement joins TRBV9 to TRBJ2-1; 10 bases map to TRBD1. Germline V gene lookup returns CDR1 SGDLS and CDR2 YYNGEE. There are 13 residues in the CDR3. J lost 12 bases, V lost 2 bases, and 5 bases had no gene match. CDR3 loop: CASSVTGGSGQFF. The CDR3 region has the DNA TGTGCCAGCAGCGTGACAGGGGGCTCGGGGCAGTTCTTC.

V is TRBV5-1 and J is TRBJ1-6, with unresolved D. The ends were cut back, 0 bases at V and 7 bases at J, with 11 bases in the middle. The CDR3 length is 15 residues. Germline loops: CDR1 SGHRS, CDR2 YFSETQ. CDR3 bases: TGCGCCAGCAGCTTGGGCGGGAACCCAAATTCACCCCTCCACTTT. Translating it yields CASSLGGNPNSPLHF.

This rearrangement joins TRBV28 to TRBJ1-1, with D possibly TRBD1 on 6 matching bases. V lost 4 bases to trimming and J lost 11 bases, with 11 bases between them. Per germline, CDR1 MDHEN and CDR2 SYDVKM. This CDR3 is 11 amino acids long. CDR3 loop: CASSSTGNAFF. The CDR3 coding sequence is TGTGCCAGCAGTTCCACAGGGAACGCTTTCTTT.

The genes are TRBV7-9 and TRBJ1-1; the match to TRBD1 covers 8 bases. Germline values: CDR1 SEHNR, CDR2 FQNEAQ (reference sequence). The CDR3 totals 15 residues. Germline trimming cut 6 bases from V and 1 base from J; bases unmatched to any gene: 7. The CDR3 region is CASSLPGTGNTEAFF. DNA of the CDR3: TGTGCCAGCAGTTTACCCGGGACAGGGAACACTGAAGCTTTCTTT.

V is TRBV7-2 and J is TRBJ1-5, with D tentatively TRBD1 (6 bases). CDR1 is SGHTA and CDR2 is FQGNSA in the germline V gene. The CDR3 has 15 residues. The V gene lost 1 base and the J gene lost 3 bases, with 10 bases spanning the gap. In nucleotides, the CDR3 is TGTGCCAGCAGCTTAGGGGGGGGCCCCAATCAGCCCCAGCATTTT. It encodes CASSLGGGPNQPQHF.

This chain uses TRBV6-5 with TRBJ2-7; 11 bases map to TRBD2. Losses at the gene ends were 7 bases for V and 5 bases for J; bases not matched to a gene: 7. This CDR3 is built from 14 residues. Germline CDR1 is MNHEY and CDR2 is SVGAGI. CDR3 region: CASNPGLADDEQYF. The CDR3 DNA sequence: TGTGCCAGCAACCCGGGACTAGCGGACGACGAGCAGTACTTC.

The rearrangement uses TRBV7-2 and TRBJ1-2, with 7 bases that match TRBD1. Germline-derived CDR1 and CDR2 are SGHTA and FQGNSA. The length of the CDR3 is 12 residues. V shed 6 bases and J 5 bases; nucleotides not matched to a gene: 3. The CDR3 region is CASRWDRYGYTF. The CDR3 DNA reads as TGTGCCAGCAGGTGGGACAGATATGGCTACACCTTC.

The chain combines TRBV5-8 with TRBJ2-5; a weak D match, TRBD2 (7 bases). V was clipped by 6 bases and J by 1 base, with 19 bases between them. Germline V gene sequence: CDR1 SGHTS, CDR2 YDEGEE. The CDR3 runs 16 residues. CDR3 nucleotides: TGTGCCAGCACCGAACGGGGGGCAAGAATCCAAGAGACCCAGTACTTC. Amino acids: CASTERGARIQETQYF. Filled out from reference TRBV5-8 and TRBJ2-5, the complete variable domain reads EAGVTQSPTHLIKTRGQQATLRCSPISGHTSVYWYQQALGLGLQFLLWYDEGEERNRGNFPPRFSGRQFPNYSSELNVNALELEDSALYLCASTERGARIQETQYFGPGTRLLVL.

This clone was observed a single time. The chain joins TRBV11-3 to TRBJ2-1, with TRBD1 identical over 7 bases. The V and J ends lost 5 bases and 2 bases, in that order; junction bases with no gene match: 9. The CDR3 is 16 residues long. Germline lookup yields CDR1 SGHNT and CDR2 YENEEA. The CDR3 is CASSPRQGTAYNEQFF. CDR3 DNA: TGTGCCAGCAGCCCAAGACAGGGCACTGCCTACAATGAGCAGTTCTTC.

The rearrangement links TRBV13 to TRBJ1-1, with D possibly TRBD1 on 6 matching bases. Between the trimmed V and J ends, which lost 5 bases and 3 bases, there was a span of 22 bases. The CDR3 contains 17 residues. Germline assignment: CDR1 PRHDT and CDR2 FYEKMQ (reference sequence). Here the CDR3 reads CASSQGPWTDGDTEAFF. In DNA form, the CDR3 reads TGTGCCAGCAGCCAGGGGCCCTGGACAGATGGGGACACTGAAGCTTTCTTT.

In this sample, this clone turned up once. J is TRBJ1-4 and V is TRBV6-1; 7 nucleotides agree with TRBD1. Trimming removed 4 bases from V and 7 bases from J; junction bases left unmatched: 9. The CDR3 consists of 15 residues. In germline, CDR1 is MNHNS, CDR2 SASEGT. Here the CDR3 DNA reads TGTGCCAGCAGTGTAACACAGGGGTTGGGTGAAAAACTGTTTTTT. Protein sequence: CASSVTQGLGEKLFF.

The V call is TRBV2, the J call TRBJ2-3; TRBD2 is a possible D gene (5 bases). Germline values: CDR1 SNHLY, CDR2 FYNNEI. The CDR3 consists of 14 residues. V lost 9 bases, J lost 6 bases, and 19 bases lay in between. The CDR3, as DNA: TGTGCCAGTATCGGAGGCTTGGCGGGCGATACGCAGTATTTT. Translating it yields CASIGGLAGDTQYF.

The chain uses TRBV5-4 and TRBJ1-2; 9 positions agree with TRBD1. V shed 3 bases, J shed 1 base, and the junction held 7 bases outside the gene matches. CDR1 SGHNT and CDR2 YYREEE come from the germline V gene (reference sequence). The CDR3 runs to 16 residues. CDR3: CASSSQPGQGNYGYTF. The CDR3 coding sequence is TGTGCCAGCAGCTCCCAACCGGGACAGGGTAACTATGGCTACACCTTC.

Regarding this clone: The junction does not match germline at one end; this may be a read error. The chain uses TRBV4-3 and TRBJ1-1; 11 bases align to TRBD1. Germline V gives CDR1 LGHNA, CDR2 YSLEER. This CDR3 spans 17 amino acids. Written as DNA, the CDR3 is TGCGCCAGCAGCCCAGACCCGGACAGGGGGCGGAACCCTGAAGCTTTCTTT. This sequence encodes CASSPDPDRGRNPEAFF.

V usage is TRBV7-2 and J usage is TRBJ2-3, with TRBD2 matching 10 bases. Germline V gene sequence: CDR1 SGHTA, CDR2 FQGNSA. CDR3 length: 16 amino acids. The V segment lost 5 bases and the J segment 5 bases; nucleotides outside the gene matches: 10. The CDR3: CASSQGSSGGRDTQYF. CDR3 nucleotides: TGTGCCAGCAGCCAAGGATCTAGCGGGGGAAGAGATACGCAGTATTTT.